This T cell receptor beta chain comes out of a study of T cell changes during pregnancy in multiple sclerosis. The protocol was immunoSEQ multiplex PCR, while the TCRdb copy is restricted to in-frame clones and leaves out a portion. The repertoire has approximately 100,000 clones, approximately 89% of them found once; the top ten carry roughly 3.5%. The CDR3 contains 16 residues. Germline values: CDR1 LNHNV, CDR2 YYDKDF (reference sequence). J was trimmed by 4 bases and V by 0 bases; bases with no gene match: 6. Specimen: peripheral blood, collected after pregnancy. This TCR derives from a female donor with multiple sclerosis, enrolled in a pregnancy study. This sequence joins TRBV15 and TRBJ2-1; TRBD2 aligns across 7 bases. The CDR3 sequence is CATSRDQAGLYNEQFF. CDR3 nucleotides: TGTGCCACCAGCAGAGATCAAGCGGGACTTTACAATGAGCAGTTCTTC.